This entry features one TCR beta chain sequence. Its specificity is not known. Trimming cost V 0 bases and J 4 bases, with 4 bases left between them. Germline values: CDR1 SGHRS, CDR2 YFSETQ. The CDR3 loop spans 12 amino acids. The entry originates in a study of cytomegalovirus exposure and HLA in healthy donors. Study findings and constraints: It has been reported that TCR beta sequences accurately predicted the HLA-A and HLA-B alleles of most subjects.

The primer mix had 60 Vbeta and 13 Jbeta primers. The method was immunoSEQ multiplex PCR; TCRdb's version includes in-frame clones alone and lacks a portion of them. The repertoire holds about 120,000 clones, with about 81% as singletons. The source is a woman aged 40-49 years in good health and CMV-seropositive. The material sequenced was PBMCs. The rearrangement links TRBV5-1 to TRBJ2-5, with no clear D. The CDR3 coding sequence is TGCGCCAGCAGCTTGGTATCAGAGACCCAGTACTTC. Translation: CASSLVSETQYF.